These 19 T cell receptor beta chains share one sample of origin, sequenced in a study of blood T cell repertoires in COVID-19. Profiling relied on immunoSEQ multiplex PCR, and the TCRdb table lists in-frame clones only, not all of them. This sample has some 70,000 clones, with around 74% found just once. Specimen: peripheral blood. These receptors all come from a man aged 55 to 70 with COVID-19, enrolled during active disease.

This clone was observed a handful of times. CDR3 protein: CASSQDSGRFYNEQFF. The CDR3 region has the DNA TGTGCCAGCAGCCAAGATAGCGGGAGGTTCTACAATGAGCAGTTCTTC. This chain connects TRBV3-1 (or the pseudogene TRBV3-2) to TRBJ2-1, with 10 bases fitting TRBD2. The CDR3 runs to 16 residues. After removal of 0 bases from V and 3 bases from J, the junction contained 2 bases not matched to a gene. Germline CDR1 LGHDT, CDR2 YNNKEL (reference sequence).

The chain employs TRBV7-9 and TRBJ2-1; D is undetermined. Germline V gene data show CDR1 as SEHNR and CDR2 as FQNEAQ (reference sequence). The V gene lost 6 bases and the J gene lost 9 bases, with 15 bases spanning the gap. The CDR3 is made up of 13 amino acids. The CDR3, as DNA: TGTGCCAGCAGACCACGCCAAGAGAGTGAGCAGTTCTTC. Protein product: CASRPRQESEQFF.

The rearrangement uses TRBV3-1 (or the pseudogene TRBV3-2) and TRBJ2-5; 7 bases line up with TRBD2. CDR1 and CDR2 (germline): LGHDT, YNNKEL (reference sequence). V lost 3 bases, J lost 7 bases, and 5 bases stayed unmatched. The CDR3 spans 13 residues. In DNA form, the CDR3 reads TGTGCCAGCAGCCATCGGACTAGTGTGACCCAGTACTTC. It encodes CASSHRTSVTQYF.

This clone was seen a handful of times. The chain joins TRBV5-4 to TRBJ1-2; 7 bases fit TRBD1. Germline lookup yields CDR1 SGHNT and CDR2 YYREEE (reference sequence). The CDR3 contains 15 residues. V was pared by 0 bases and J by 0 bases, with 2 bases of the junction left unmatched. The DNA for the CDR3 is TGTGCCAGCAGCTTGGGTGACAGGGCTAACTATGGCTACACCTTC. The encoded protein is CASSLGDRANYGYTF.

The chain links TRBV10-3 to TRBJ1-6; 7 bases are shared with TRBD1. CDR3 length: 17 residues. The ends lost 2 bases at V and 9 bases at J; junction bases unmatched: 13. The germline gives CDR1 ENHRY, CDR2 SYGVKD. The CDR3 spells CAISETLQQGGISPLHF. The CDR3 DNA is TGTGCCATCAGTGAGACCCTTCAGCAGGGGGGCATTTCACCCCTCCACTTT.

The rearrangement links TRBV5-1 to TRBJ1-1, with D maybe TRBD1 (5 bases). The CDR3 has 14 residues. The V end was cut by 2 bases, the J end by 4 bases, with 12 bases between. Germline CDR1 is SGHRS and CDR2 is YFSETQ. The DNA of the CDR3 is TGCGCCAGCAGCTTAATAACAGGCACCACTGAAGCTTTCTTT. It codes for CASSLITGTTEAFF.

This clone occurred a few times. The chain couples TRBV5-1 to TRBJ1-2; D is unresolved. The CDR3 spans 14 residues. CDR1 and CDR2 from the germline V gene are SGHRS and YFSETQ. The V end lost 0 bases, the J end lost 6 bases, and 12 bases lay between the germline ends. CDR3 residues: CASSLEGGRHGYTF. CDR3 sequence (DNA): TGCGCCAGCAGCTTGGAGGGCGGGCGACATGGCTACACCTTC.

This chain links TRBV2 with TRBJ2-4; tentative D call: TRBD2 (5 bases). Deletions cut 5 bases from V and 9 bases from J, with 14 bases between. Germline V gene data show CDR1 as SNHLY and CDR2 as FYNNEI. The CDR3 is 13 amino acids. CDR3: CASSSETAGIQYF. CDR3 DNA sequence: TGTGCCAGCAGTTCGGAGACCGCGGGCATTCAGTACTTC.

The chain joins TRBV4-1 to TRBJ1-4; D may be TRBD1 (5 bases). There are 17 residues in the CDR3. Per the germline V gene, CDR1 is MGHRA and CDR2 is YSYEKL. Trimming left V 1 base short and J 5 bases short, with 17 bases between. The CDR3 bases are TGCGCCAGCAGCCAAGTCTGGCGGTCAGGGCTAAATGAAAAACTGTTTTTT. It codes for CASSQVWRSGLNEKLFF.

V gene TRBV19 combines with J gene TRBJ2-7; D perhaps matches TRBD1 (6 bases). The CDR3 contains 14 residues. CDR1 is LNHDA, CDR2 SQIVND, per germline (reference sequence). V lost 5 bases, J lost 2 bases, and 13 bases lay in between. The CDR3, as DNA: TGTGCCAGTAGTTCCGGTTGGGGGCCCTACGAGCAGTACTTC. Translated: CASSSGWGPYEQYF.

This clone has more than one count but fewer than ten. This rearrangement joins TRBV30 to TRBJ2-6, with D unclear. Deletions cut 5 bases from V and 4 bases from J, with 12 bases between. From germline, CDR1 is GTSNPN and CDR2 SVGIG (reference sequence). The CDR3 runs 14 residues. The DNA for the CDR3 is TGTGCCTGGGCAGGTGGCTGGGGGGCCAACGTCCTGACTTTC. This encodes CAWAGGWGANVLTF.

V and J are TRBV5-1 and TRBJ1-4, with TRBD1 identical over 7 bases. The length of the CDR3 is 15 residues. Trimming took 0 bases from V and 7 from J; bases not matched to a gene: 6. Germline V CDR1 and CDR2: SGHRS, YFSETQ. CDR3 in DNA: TGCGCCAGCAGCTTGGAAGGGGGCACAGGTGAAAAACTGTTTTTT. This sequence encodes CASSLEGGTGEKLFF.

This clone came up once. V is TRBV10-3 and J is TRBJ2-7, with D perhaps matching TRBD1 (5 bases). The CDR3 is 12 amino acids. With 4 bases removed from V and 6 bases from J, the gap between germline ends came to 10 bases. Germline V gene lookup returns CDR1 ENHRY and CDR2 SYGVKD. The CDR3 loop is CAISAREGEQYF. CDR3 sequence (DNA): TGTGCCATCAGTGCCAGGGAAGGCGAGCAGTACTTC.

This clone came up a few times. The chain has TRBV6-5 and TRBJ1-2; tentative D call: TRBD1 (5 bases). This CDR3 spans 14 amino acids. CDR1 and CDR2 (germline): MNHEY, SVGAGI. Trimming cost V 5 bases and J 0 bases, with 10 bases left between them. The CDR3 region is CASSLDSTNYGYTF. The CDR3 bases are TGTGCCAGCAGTCTTGACAGCACTAACTATGGCTACACCTTC.

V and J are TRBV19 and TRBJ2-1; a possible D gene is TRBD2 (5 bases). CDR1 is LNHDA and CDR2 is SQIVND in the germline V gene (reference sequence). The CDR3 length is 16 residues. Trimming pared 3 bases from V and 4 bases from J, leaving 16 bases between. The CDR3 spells CASSISSGSVYNEQFF. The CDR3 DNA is TGTGCCAGTAGTATCAGCTCGGGATCGGTGTACAATGAGCAGTTCTTC.

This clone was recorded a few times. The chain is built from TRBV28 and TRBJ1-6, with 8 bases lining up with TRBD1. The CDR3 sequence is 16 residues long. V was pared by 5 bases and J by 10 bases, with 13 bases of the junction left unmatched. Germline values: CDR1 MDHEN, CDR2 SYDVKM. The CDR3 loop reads CASSGGQGNVGSPLHF. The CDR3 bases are TGTGCCAGCAGTGGAGGACAGGGAAACGTAGGCTCACCCCTCCACTTT.

Written as DNA, the CDR3 is TGTGCCAGTAGTACGGGGGGGACTGTCTATGGCTACACCTTC. The encoded protein is CASSTGGTVYGYTF. V is TRBV19 and J is TRBJ1-2; maybe TRBD1 (5 bases). Trimming shortened V by 4 bases and J by 4 bases, and 13 bases separated the two germline ends. The CDR3 runs to 14 residues. The germline V gene has CDR1 LNHDA and CDR2 SQIVND (reference sequence).

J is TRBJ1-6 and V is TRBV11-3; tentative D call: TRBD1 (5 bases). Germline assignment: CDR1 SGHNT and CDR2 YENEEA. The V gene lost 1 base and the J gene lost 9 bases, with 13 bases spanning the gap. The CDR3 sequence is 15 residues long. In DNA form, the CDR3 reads TGTGCCAGCAGCTTAGTAGGAGGCGGGGGTTCACCCCTCCACTTT. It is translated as CASSLVGGGGSPLHF.

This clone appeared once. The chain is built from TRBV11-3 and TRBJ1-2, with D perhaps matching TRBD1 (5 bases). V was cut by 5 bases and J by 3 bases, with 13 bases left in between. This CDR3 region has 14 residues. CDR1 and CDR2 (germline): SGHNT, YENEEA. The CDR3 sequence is CASSLRGEDYGYTF. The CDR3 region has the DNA TGTGCCAGCAGCCTCCGGGGGGAGGACTATGGCTACACCTTC.